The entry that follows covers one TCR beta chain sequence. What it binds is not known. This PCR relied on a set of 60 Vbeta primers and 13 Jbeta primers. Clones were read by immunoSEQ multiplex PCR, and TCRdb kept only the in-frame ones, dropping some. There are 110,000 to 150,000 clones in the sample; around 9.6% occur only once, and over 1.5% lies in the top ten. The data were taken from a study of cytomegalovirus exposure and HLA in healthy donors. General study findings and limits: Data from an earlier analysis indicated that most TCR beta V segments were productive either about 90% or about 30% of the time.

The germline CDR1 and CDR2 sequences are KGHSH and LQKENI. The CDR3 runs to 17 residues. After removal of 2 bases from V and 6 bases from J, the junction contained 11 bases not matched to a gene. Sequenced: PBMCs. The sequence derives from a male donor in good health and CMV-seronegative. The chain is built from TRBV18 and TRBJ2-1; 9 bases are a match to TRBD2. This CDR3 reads CASSPRAGGPLGNEQFF. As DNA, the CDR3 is TGTGCCAGCTCACCAAGGGCGGGAGGGCCGTTGGGCAATGAGCAGTTCTTC.